This TCR beta chain comes out of a study of T cell responses to AZD1222 COVID-19 vaccine. Across the whole study: Investigators merged groups given second doses at roughly 4 or roughly 12 weeks. Study results and limitations: With dominance at 160-218 and 743-854, vaccine-associated CD4 TCRs spanned spike. Sampled repertoires all dated from after the peak T cell response.

About this clone itself: Its antigen is still unknown.

Generated by immunoSEQ multiplex PCR, the TCRdb table keeps only in-frame clones and is missing some. The table shows 95,000 to 150,000 clones, with more than 85% occurring only once. The CDR3 spans 13 residues. CDR1 MNHEY and CDR2 SMNVEV come from the germline V gene (reference sequence). V lost 7 bases and J lost 2; bases outside the gene matches: 1. The chain couples TRBV27 to TRBJ2-7; 11 bases map to TRBD2. The sample consisted of peripheral blood, taken on day 0 of AZD1222 vaccination. This clonotype was obtained from an adult in good health. Here the CDR3 reads CASKTSGAYEQYF. CDR3 in DNA: TGTGCCAGCAAGACTAGCGGGGCCTACGAGCAGTACTTC.